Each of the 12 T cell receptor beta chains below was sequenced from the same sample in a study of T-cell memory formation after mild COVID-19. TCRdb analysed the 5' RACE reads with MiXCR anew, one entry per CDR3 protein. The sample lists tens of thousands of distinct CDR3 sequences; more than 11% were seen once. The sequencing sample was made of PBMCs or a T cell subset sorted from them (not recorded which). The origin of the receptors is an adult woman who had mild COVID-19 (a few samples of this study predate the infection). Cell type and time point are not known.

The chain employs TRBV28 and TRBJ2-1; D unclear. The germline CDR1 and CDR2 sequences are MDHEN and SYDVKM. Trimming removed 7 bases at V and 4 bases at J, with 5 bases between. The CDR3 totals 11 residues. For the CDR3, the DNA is TGTGCCAGCATGAAGTACAATGAGCAGTTCTTC. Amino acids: CASMKYNEQFF.

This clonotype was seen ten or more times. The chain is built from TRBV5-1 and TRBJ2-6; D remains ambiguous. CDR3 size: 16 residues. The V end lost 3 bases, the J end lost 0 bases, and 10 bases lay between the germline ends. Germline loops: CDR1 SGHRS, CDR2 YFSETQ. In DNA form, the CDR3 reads TGCGCCAGCAGCTCCGCTAGTGGCTCTGGGGCCAACGTCCTGACTTTC. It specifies CASSSASGSGANVLTF.

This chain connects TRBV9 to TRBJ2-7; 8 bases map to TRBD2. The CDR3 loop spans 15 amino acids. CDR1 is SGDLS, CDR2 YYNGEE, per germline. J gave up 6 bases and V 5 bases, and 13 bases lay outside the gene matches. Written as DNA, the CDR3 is TGTGCCAGCAGTGTGCATAGCGGGACCTTCTTCGAGCAGTACTTC. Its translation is CASSVHSGTFFEQYF.

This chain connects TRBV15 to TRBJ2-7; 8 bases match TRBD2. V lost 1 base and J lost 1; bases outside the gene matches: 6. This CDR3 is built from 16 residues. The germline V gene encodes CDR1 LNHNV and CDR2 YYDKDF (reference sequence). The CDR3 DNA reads TGTGCCACCAGCAGAGGGACTAGCCCCAGGTCCTACGAGCAGTACTTC. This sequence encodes CATSRGTSPRSYEQYF.

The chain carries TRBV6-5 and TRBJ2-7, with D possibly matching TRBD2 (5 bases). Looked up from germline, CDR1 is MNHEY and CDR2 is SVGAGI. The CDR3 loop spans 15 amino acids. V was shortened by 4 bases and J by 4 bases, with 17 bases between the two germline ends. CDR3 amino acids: CASSSDDSGRYEQYF. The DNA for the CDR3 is TGTGCCAGCAGTTCTGACGACTCGGGGAGATACGAGCAGTACTTC.

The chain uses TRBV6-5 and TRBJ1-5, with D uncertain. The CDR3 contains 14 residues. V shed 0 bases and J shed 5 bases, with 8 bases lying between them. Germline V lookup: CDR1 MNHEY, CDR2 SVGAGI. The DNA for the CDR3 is TGTGCCAGCAGTTACTCCTTGCGTGATCAGCCCCAGCATTTT. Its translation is CASSYSLRDQPQHF.

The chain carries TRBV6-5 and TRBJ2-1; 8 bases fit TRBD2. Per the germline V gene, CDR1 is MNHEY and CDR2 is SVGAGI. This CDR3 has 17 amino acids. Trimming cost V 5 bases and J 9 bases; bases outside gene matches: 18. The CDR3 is CASSPRGAGEVLSEQFF. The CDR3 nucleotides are TGTGCCAGCAGTCCCCGGGGAGCGGGAGAGGTTTTGAGTGAGCAGTTCTTC.

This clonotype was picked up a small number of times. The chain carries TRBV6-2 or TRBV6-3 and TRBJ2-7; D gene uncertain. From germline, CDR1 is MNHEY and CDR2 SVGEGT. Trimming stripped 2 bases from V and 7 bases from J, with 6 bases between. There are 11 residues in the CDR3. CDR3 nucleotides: TGTGCCAGCAGTTACGTGGGTGAGCAGTACTTC. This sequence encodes CASSYVGEQYF.

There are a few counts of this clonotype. In DNA, the CDR3 is TGTGCCAGCAGCTTCTTGGGGGGAGACAATGAGCAGTTCTTC. It codes for CASSFLGGDNEQFF. V gene TRBV7-3 combines with J gene TRBJ2-1; TRBD2 is a possible D gene (6 bases). With 3 bases removed from V and 5 bases from J, the gap between germline ends came to 11 bases. The CDR3 has 14 residues. From germline, CDR1 is SGHTA and CDR2 FQGTGA.

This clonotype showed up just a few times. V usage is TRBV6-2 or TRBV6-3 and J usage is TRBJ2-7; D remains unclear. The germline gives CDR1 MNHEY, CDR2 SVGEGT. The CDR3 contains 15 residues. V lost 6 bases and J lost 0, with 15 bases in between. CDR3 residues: CASSVEASFSYEQYF. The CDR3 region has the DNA TGTGCCAGCAGCGTAGAGGCTTCTTTCTCCTACGAGCAGTACTTC.

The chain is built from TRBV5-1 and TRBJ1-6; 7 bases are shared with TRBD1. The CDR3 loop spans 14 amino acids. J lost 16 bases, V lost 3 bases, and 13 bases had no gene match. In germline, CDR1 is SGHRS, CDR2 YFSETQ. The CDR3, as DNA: TGCGCCAGCAGCTCCTACCCAGGGACAGAAACTCTCCACTTT. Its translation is CASSSYPGTETLHF.

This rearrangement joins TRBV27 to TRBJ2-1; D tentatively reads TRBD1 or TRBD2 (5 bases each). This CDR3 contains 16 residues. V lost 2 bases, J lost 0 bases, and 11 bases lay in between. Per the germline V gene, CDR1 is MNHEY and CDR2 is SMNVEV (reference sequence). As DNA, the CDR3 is TGTGCCAGCAGTTTAAGAGGGGACGGCTCCTACAATGAGCAGTTCTTC. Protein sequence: CASSLRGDGSYNEQFF.